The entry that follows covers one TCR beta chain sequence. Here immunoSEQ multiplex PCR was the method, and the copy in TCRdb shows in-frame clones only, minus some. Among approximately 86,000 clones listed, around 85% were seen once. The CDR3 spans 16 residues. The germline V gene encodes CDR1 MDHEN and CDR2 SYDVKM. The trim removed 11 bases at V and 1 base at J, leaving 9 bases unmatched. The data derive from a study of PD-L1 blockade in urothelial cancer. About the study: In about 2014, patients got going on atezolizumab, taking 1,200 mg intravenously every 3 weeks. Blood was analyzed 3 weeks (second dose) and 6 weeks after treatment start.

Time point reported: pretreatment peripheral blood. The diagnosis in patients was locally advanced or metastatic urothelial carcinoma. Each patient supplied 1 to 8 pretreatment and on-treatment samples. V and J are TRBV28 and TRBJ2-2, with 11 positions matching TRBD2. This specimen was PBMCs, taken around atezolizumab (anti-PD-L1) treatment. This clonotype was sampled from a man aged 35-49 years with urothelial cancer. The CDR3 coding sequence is TGTGCCTCTTCGGGAACTAGCGGGAGGAACACCGGGGAGCTGTTTTTT. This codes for CASSGTSGRNTGELFF.